This passage covers 30 T cell receptor beta chains from one sample sequenced in a study of shared clonotypes between healthy human individuals. Terminally differentiated effector memory CD45RA+ cells were excluded by CCR7 positive selection of CD45RO-negative cells. Only in-frame clones appear in the TCRdb table, and some are missing; sequencing was by immunoSEQ multiplex PCR. Among about 1,800,000 clones, over 85% were seen once, and the ten largest hold 1.2%. Sequenced sample: naive CD8+ T cells sorted from blood. The source of these receptors is a young man in good health.

This rearrangement joins TRBV5-5 to TRBJ2-7, with D perhaps matching TRBD2 (5 bases). Trimming removed 2 bases from V and 3 bases from J, with 9 bases in between. The CDR3 is 13 amino acids. CDR1 and CDR2 (germline): SGHKS, YYEKEE (reference sequence). The CDR3 region has the DNA TGTGCCAGCAGCTTCGGACTGAGCTACGAGCAGTACTTC. The encoded protein is CASSFGLSYEQYF.

V is TRBV6-1 and J is TRBJ1-6; no clear D. Between the trimmed V and J ends, which lost 2 bases and 4 bases, there was a span of 18 bases. The CDR3 loop spans 18 amino acids. CDR1 and CDR2 (germline): MNHNS, SASEGT. DNA of the CDR3: TGTGCCAGCAGTGAATTCTCTTCAGATACGGATTATAATTCACCCCTCCACTTT. Amino acid sequence: CASSEFSSDTDYNSPLHF.

The rearrangement joins TRBV29-1 to TRBJ1-2, with D unclear. CDR3 size: 13 residues. V was cut by 4 bases and J by 8 bases, with 17 bases left in between. In germline, CDR1 is SQVTM, CDR2 ANQGSEA. This chain's CDR3 is CSVVIPAEEGYTF. The CDR3 coding sequence is TGCAGCGTTGTAATCCCGGCGGAGGAAGGCTACACCTTC. Filled out from reference TRBV29-1 and TRBJ1-2, the complete variable domain reads SAVISQKPSRDICQRGTSLTIQCQVDSQVTMMFWYRQQPGQSLTLIATANQGSEATYESGFVIDKFPISRPNLTFSTLTVSNMSPEDSSIYLCSVVIPAEEGYTFGSGTRLTVV.

The V call is TRBV11-2, the J call TRBJ2-5; D is perhaps TRBD2 (5 bases). The germline V and J ends were trimmed by 0 bases and 0 bases, with 14 bases remaining between them. Germline CDR1 and CDR2: SGHAT and FQNNGV. The CDR3 is 17 amino acids. In nucleotides, the CDR3 is TGTGCCAGCAGCTTAGATCCGCTAGCTCCGTACCAAGAGACCCAGTACTTC. This gives the protein CASSLDPLAPYQETQYF.

Note on this clone: This specimen includes other DNA sequences encoding the same CDR3. CDR3 loop: CASSLAAGGQETQYF. CDR3 in DNA: TGTGCCAGCAGCTTAGCTGCGGGGGGGCAGGAGACCCAGTACTTC. V and J are TRBV7-9 and TRBJ2-5, with 9 bases matching TRBD2. The CDR3 runs 15 residues. Looked up from germline, CDR1 is SEHNR and CDR2 is FQNEAQ (reference sequence). V gave up 0 bases and J gave up 5 bases; unmatched junction bases: 4.

The chain combines TRBV12-2 with TRBJ2-1; the D segment call TRBD1 is taken from the table without a DNA check. TRBV12-2 is noted as a pseudogene. The CDR3 is made up of 16 amino acids. In nucleotides, the CDR3 is TGTGCAAGTCGCTTACCACAGGGGGCTTTCTACAATGAGCAGTTCTTC. This translates into CASRLPQGAFYNEQFF.

The chain employs TRBV28 and TRBJ2-1; D is unresolved. The CDR3 is 15 residues long. Germline loops: CDR1 MDHEN, CDR2 SYDVKM. Deletions cut 2 bases from V and 0 bases from J, with 8 bases between. The CDR3 sequence is CASSLMFDSYNEQFF. CDR3 nucleotides: TGTGCCAGCAGTTTAATGTTCGACTCCTACAATGAGCAGTTCTTC.

DNA of the CDR3: TGTGCCAGCCTACTAGCGGATTACAATGAGCAGTTCTTC. Translated, it gives CASLLADYNEQFF. The rearrangement uses TRBV6-1 and TRBJ2-1; TRBD2 agrees at 8 bases. Trimming cost V 8 bases and J 4 bases; bases outside gene matches: 4. This CDR3 is 13 amino acids long. The germline gives CDR1 MNHNS, CDR2 SASEGT.

The genes are TRBV27 and TRBJ2-1; D may be TRBD1 or TRBD2 (6 bases each). The germline gives CDR1 MNHEY, CDR2 SMNVEV (reference sequence). The V gene lost 6 bases and the J gene lost 6 bases, with 18 bases spanning the gap. The CDR3 loop spans 15 amino acids. This CDR3 is CASSLAWGARNEQFF. The CDR3 DNA is TGTGCCAGCAGCCTAGCTTGGGGGGCACGCAATGAGCAGTTCTTC.

As concerns this clone: Distinct nucleotide sequences in the sample also encode this CDR3. The V gene is TRBV27, the J gene TRBJ2-7, with 8 bases that match TRBD2. The CDR3 has 13 amino acids. V lost 5 bases, J lost 3 bases, and 3 bases stayed unmatched. Germline V gives CDR1 MNHEY, CDR2 SMNVEV (reference sequence). DNA of the CDR3: TGTGCCAGCAGTAGGGGACTAGGCTACGAGCAGTACTTC. Residues: CASSRGLGYEQYF.

The gene calls are TRBV7-9 and TRBJ2-2; D may be TRBD2 (6 bases). Germline V gives CDR1 SEHNR, CDR2 FQNEAQ (reference sequence). V was shortened by 5 bases and J by 5 bases, with 15 bases between the two germline ends. The CDR3 contains 15 residues. CDR3 in DNA: TGTGCCAGCAGCCCCCCAGGCGGGGAGACCGGGGAGCTGTTTTTT. The encoded protein is CASSPPGGETGELFF.

The gene calls are TRBV29-1 and TRBJ1-1; D is uncertain. CDR3 size: 13 residues. The germline V gene has CDR1 SQVTM and CDR2 ANQGSEA. Trimming stripped 7 bases from V and 0 bases from J, with 12 bases between. The CDR3 here is CSADPGVNTEAFF. The DNA of the CDR3 is TGCAGCGCTGATCCAGGAGTGAACACTGAAGCTTTCTTT.

The chain is built from TRBV28 and TRBJ1-1, with no clear D. V was clipped by 4 bases and J by 0 bases, with 9 bases between them. There are 14 residues in the CDR3. CDR1 and CDR2 from the germline V gene are MDHEN and SYDVKM. The CDR3 nucleotides are TGTGCCAGCAGTTCAAGGGAACTGAACACTGAAGCTTTCTTT. It yields the protein CASSSRELNTEAFF. Filled out from reference TRBV28 and TRBJ1-1, the complete variable domain reads DVKVTQSSRYLVKRTGEKVFLECVQDMDHENMFWYRQDPGLGLRLIYFSYDVKMKEKGDIPEGYSVSREKKERFSLILESASTNQTSMYLCASSSRELNTEAFFGQGTRLTVV.

CDR3 nucleotide sequence: TGCGCCAGCAGCTTGGCCTTTGCTAGCACAGATACGCAGTATTTT. It encodes CASSLAFASTDTQYF. The rearrangement joins TRBV5-1 to TRBJ2-3, with D hard to call. In germline, CDR1 is SGHRS, CDR2 YFSETQ. V gave up 0 bases and J gave up 0 bases, with 8 bases separating them. This CDR3 has 15 residues.

V is TRBV7-6 and J is TRBJ2-3; TRBD2 aligns across 7 bases. Germline V gene data show CDR1 as SGHVS and CDR2 as FNYEAQ. This CDR3 has 19 residues. Trimming took 2 bases from V and 0 from J; bases not matched to a gene: 14. The CDR3 is CASSLLAIGREVSTDTQYF. CDR3 DNA sequence: TGTGCCAGCAGCTTACTAGCTATCGGACGGGAGGTCAGCACAGATACGCAGTATTTT.

The V call is TRBV4-1, the J call TRBJ2-7; D assignment may be TRBD1 or TRBD2 (5 bases each). CDR3 length equals 15 residues. Trimming pared 4 bases from V and 0 bases from J, leaving 13 bases between. Looked up from germline, CDR1 is MGHRA and CDR2 is YSYEKL. CDR3 region: CASSRRDGASYEQYF. CDR3 sequence (DNA): TGCGCCAGCAGCCGCCGGGACGGGGCCTCCTACGAGCAGTACTTC.

This chain uses TRBV4-1 with TRBJ2-7; no reliable D call. Germline V gene lookup returns CDR1 MGHRA and CDR2 YSYEKL. This CDR3 spans 14 amino acids. The V end lost 2 bases, the J end lost 3 bases, and 11 bases lay between the germline ends. The CDR3 DNA sequence: TGCGCCAGCAGCCAATCGATAACGGTCTACGAGCAGTACTTC. This codes for CASSQSITVYEQYF.

The chain joins TRBV7-9 to TRBJ2-2; D call uncertain. The germline gives CDR1 SEHNR, CDR2 FQNEAQ (reference sequence). This CDR3 spans 14 amino acids. V shed 4 bases and J shed 6 bases, with 12 bases lying between them. Written as DNA, the CDR3 is TGTGCCAGCAGCTACAGTGGGGTCCCCGGGGAGCTGTTTTTT. Translated, it gives CASSYSGVPGELFF.

On this clone: Different DNA sequences within this sample yield the same CDR3. The chain has TRBV14 and TRBJ1-2, with D perhaps TRBD1 (5 bases). Trimming cost V 4 bases and J 4 bases, with 10 bases left between them. Germline CDR1 SGHDN, CDR2 FVKESK. The CDR3 has 13 amino acids. DNA for the CDR3: TGTGCCAGCAGCCTGGGAAGGGGCTATGGCTACACCTTC. It translates to CASSLGRGYGYTF.

The chain combines TRBV6-6 with TRBJ2-1; no clear D. Between the trimmed V and J ends, which lost 5 bases and 1 base, there was a span of 9 bases. In germline, CDR1 is MNHNY, CDR2 SVGAGI (reference sequence). The CDR3 consists of 14 residues. The CDR3 bases are TGTGCCAGCAGTCCAAGCGCTTCCTACAATGAGCAGTTCTTC. This gives the protein CASSPSASYNEQFF.

The V call is TRBV9, the J call TRBJ1-4, with a possible D match to TRBD1 (6 bases). V lost 4 bases and J lost 4, with 11 bases in between. Per the germline V gene, CDR1 is SGDLS and CDR2 is YYNGEE. This CDR3 contains 14 residues. The CDR3: CASSQDSVNEKLFF. CDR3 bases: TGTGCCAGCAGCCAGGACAGCGTTAATGAAAAACTGTTTTTT.

The chain is built from TRBV9 and TRBJ1-2; D is undetermined. The CDR3 loop spans 15 amino acids. In germline, CDR1 is SGDLS, CDR2 YYNGEE. The V gene lost 3 bases and the J gene lost 0 bases, with 12 bases spanning the gap. The CDR3 region has the DNA TGTGCCAGCAGCGCCTCTGGCAGCGCTAACTATGGCTACACCTTC. This gives the protein CASSASGSANYGYTF.

The chain combines TRBV7-8 with TRBJ2-3, with unresolved D. The germline V gene encodes CDR1 SGHVS and CDR2 FQNEAQ. V was shortened by 4 bases and J by 6 bases, with 11 bases between the two germline ends. The CDR3 has 13 residues. For the CDR3, the DNA is TGTGCCAGCAGCTCCCCCTTCCCTGATACGCAGTATTTT. Translating it yields CASSSPFPDTQYF.

This clone occurred once. The gene calls are TRBV5-8 and TRBJ2-7, with D possibly TRBD1 on 6 matching bases. CDR3 size: 14 residues. CDR1 and CDR2 from the germline V gene are SGHTS and YDEGEE. The V and J ends lost 4 bases and 2 bases respectively, with 13 bases between them. The CDR3 reads CASSPGTNPYEQYF. The CDR3 DNA is TGTGCCAGCAGCCCTGGGACAAATCCCTACGAGCAGTACTTC.

The CDR3 DNA sequence: TGTGCCAGCAGCAACTGGATCGAGGCCCAGCATTTT. It specifies CASSNWIEAQHF. This chain links TRBV21-1 with TRBJ1-5. TRBV21-1 is an annotated pseudogene. The CDR3 is 12 residues long.

The chain carries TRBV4-3 and TRBJ1-1, with D possibly being TRBD1 (6 bases). The CDR3 has 11 residues. Deletions cut 10 bases from V and 4 bases from J, with 10 bases between. CDR1 and CDR2 from the germline V gene are LGHNA and YSLEER. In nucleotides, the CDR3 is TGCGCCACCAGGGGCGGCACTGAAGCTTTCTTT. Its translation: CATRGGTEAFF.

The count of this clone is one. The chain links TRBV6-5 to TRBJ2-2; TRBD1 aligns across 7 bases. V shed 6 bases, J shed 6 bases, and the junction held 4 bases outside the gene matches. The germline V gene has CDR1 MNHEY and CDR2 SVGAGI. The CDR3 sequence is 13 residues long. The chain's CDR3 is CASRLQGSGELFF. CDR3 DNA sequence: TGTGCCAGCAGATTACAGGGGTCCGGGGAGCTGTTTTTT.

The chain joins TRBV7-6 to TRBJ2-1; D is ambiguous. The germline gives CDR1 SGHVS, CDR2 FNYEAQ. CDR3 length: 15 residues. V lost 1 base and J 8 bases, leaving 15 bases between the germline ends. The CDR3 reads CASSLVAEASDEQFF. The CDR3 DNA follows: TGTGCCAGCAGCTTAGTAGCTGAAGCATCCGATGAGCAGTTCTTC.

This clone was detected only once. The same CDR3 is also encoded by other DNA sequences in this sample. The J gene is TRBJ2-7, the V gene TRBV7-2; D ambiguous. The germline V gene has CDR1 SGHTA and CDR2 FQGNSA. Trimming cost V 3 bases and J 2 bases, with 8 bases left between them. The CDR3 runs 13 residues. The CDR3 DNA sequence: TGTGCCAGCAGCTTGCGGTTAGCCTACGAGCAGTACTTC. Translating gives CASSLRLAYEQYF.

This chain connects TRBV5-4 to TRBJ2-5; 8 bases line up with TRBD1. There are 13 residues in the CDR3. After removal of 4 bases from V and 5 bases from J, the junction contained 4 bases not matched to a gene. Germline loops: CDR1 SGHNT, CDR2 YYREEE (reference sequence). The CDR3 region is CASSQTGDETQYF. In nucleotides, the CDR3 is TGTGCCAGCAGCCAGACAGGGGACGAGACCCAGTACTTC.